Shown below are 9 T cell receptor beta chains from a single sample sequenced in a study of T cell responses to AZD1222 COVID-19 vaccine. Using immunoSEQ multiplex PCR, the repertoire was profiled, and TCRdb retains in-frame clones only, with some absent. The table includes roughly 120,000 clones, roughly 90% detected once. Sequenced material: peripheral blood, taken 28 days after the second AZD1222 dose. All receptors derive from an adult who received the AZD1222 COVID-19 vaccine.

This sequence joins TRBV19 and TRBJ1-5, with D possibly matching TRBD1 (5 bases). CDR1 is LNHDA and CDR2 is SQIVND in the germline V gene (reference sequence). The V end was cut by 6 bases, the J end by 6 bases, with 21 bases between. The CDR3 has 16 amino acids. The CDR3 sequence: CASRGRAQSSGQPQHF. CDR3 nucleotide sequence: TGTGCCAGTAGGGGCAGGGCGCAGTCATCGGGTCAGCCCCAGCATTTT.

CDR3 sequence (DNA): TGTGCCAGCAGTTTTTGGCCAGGGGGGTCAACTAATGAAAAACTGTTTTTT. This encodes CASSFWPGGSTNEKLFF. This chain connects TRBV28 to TRBJ1-4, with 7 bases that match TRBD1. CDR3 length equals 17 residues. V shed 3 bases, J shed 0 bases, and the junction held 7 bases outside the gene matches. Per germline, CDR1 MDHEN and CDR2 SYDVKM.

The chain recombines TRBV6-2 or TRBV6-3 with TRBJ2-5; 9 nucleotides line up with TRBD2. Germline CDR1 is MNHEY and CDR2 is SVGEGT. The CDR3 contains 15 residues. The ends lost 5 bases at V and 5 bases at J; junction bases unmatched: 9. The CDR3 spells CASSPGTSIRETQYF. CDR3 DNA: TGTGCCAGCAGTCCCGGGACTAGCATCCGGGAGACCCAGTACTTC.

The chain employs TRBV7-2 and TRBJ1-3; D not certain. Between the trimmed V and J ends, which lost 4 bases and 0 bases, there was a span of 7 bases. The CDR3 is made up of 14 amino acids. Germline-derived CDR1 and CDR2 are SGHTA and FQGNSA. CDR3 protein: CASSSDVSGNTIYF. CDR3 nucleotides: TGTGCCAGCAGCTCAGATGTCTCTGGAAACACCATATATTTT. The whole variable domain, filled in from reference TRBV7-2 and TRBJ1-3, reads GAGVSQSPSNKVTEKGKDVELRCDPISGHTALYWYRQSLGQGLEFLIYFQGNSAPDKSGLPSDRFSAERTGGSVSTLTIQRTQQEDSAVYLCASSSDVSGNTIYFGEGSWLTVV.

This clone occurred once. J is TRBJ2-5 and V is TRBV9, with D unresolved. V lost 3 bases and J lost 5, with 8 bases in between. Germline V lookup: CDR1 SGDLS, CDR2 YYNGEE. The CDR3 length is 12 residues. The chain's CDR3 is CASSALTETQYF. For the CDR3, the DNA is TGTGCCAGCAGCGCCTTGACGGAGACCCAGTACTTC.

The genes are TRBV5-6 and TRBJ2-7; D is perhaps TRBD1 (6 bases). The V and J ends lost 1 base and 7 bases respectively, with 21 bases between them. CDR3 length equals 16 residues. The germline V gene encodes CDR1 SGHDT and CDR2 YYEEEE. CDR3 sequence reads: CASSLRQAVVQGEQYF. Here the CDR3 DNA reads TGTGCCAGCAGCTTGAGACAGGCGGTAGTTCAGGGGGAGCAGTACTTC.

The gene calls are TRBV2 and TRBJ1-1; D not certain. From germline, CDR1 is SNHLY and CDR2 FYNNEI. V was trimmed by 6 bases and J by 1 base, leaving 9 bases between them. The CDR3 loop spans 13 amino acids. The CDR3 loop reads CASRQTENTEAFF. CDR3 bases: TGTGCCAGCAGACAAACAGAGAACACTGAAGCTTTCTTT.

The chain carries TRBV29-1 and TRBJ1-2; the match to TRBD1 covers 7 bases. The CDR3 consists of 13 residues. CDR1 and CDR2 (germline): SQVTM, ANQGSEA. V trimming: 2 bases; J trimming: 4 bases; junction bases outside the gene matches: 4. The CDR3 loop is CSVESAGGYGYTF. CDR3 DNA: TGCAGCGTTGAAAGCGCAGGGGGCTATGGCTACACCTTC.

The chain joins TRBV15 to TRBJ2-2; no clear D gene. With 6 bases removed from V and 7 bases from J, the gap between germline ends came to 12 bases. The CDR3 is made up of 13 amino acids. Per the germline V gene, CDR1 is LNHNV and CDR2 is YYDKDF (reference sequence). Here the CDR3 DNA reads TGTGCCACCAGTAAGGGTCAATACGGGGAGCTGTTTTTT. Amino acid sequence: CATSKGQYGELFF. The full variable domain, rest sourced from reference TRBV15 and TRBJ2-2, is DAMVIQNPRYQVTQFGKPVTLSCSQTLNHNVMYWYQQKSSQAPKLLFHYYDKDFNNEADTPDNFQSRRPNTSFCFLDIRSPGLGDTAMYLCATSKGQYGELFFGEGSRLTVL.